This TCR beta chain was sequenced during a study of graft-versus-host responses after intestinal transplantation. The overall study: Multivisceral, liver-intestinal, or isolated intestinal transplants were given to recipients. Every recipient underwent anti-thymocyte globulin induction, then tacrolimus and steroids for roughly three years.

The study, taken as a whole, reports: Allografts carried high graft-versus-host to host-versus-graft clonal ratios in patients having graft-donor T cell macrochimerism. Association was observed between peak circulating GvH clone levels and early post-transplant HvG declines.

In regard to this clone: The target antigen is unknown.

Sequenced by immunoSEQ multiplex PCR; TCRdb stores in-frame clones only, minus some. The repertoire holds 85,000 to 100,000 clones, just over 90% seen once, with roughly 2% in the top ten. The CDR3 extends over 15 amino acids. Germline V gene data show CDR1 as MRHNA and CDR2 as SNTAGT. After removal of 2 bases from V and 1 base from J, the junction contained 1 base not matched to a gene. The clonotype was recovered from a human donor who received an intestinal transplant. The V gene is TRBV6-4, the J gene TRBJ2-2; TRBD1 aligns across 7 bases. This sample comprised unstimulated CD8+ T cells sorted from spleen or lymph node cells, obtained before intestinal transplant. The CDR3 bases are TGTGCCAGCAGTGACAGGACAGGGAACACCGGGGAGCTGTTTTTT. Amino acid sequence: CASSDRTGNTGELFF.